These T cell receptor beta chains were read from a single sample in a study of radiotherapy plus CTLA-4 blockade in lung cancer. This table comes from immunoSEQ multiplex PCR, and its TCRdb copy is limited to in-frame clones, with some not included. In the table there are under 95,000 clones, around 79% of which are singletons. The input for sequencing was peripheral blood, taken from a patient treated with radiotherapy plus ipilimumab. Receptor source: a human donor with non-small cell lung cancer whose response to radiotherapy plus ipilimumab could not be evaluated. Some clones in this sample may be carry-over from other donors' samples. Each CDR3 is given with its conserved first and last residue. Each record gives: CDR3 length, D gene, J gene, clone size, V gene, CDR3 protein, CDR3 DNA. D genes are given only for firm matches. Expanded clones get a size class; other rows say once, few or many, or leave the size out.

len: 16
d_gene: TRBD1
j_gene: TRBJ2-5
abundance: .
v_gene: TRBV5-1
CDR3aa: CASSLLGQGEVETQYF
CDR3nt: TGCGCCAGCAGCTTGCTTGGACAGGGAGAGGTTGAGACCCAGTACTTC

len: 16
d_gene: .
j_gene: TRBJ1-3
abundance: .
v_gene: TRBV21-1
CDR3aa: CASTDRGHSSGNTIYF
CDR3nt: TGTGCCAGCACCGACAGGGGGCATTCGTCTGGAAACACCATATATTTT

len: 10
d_gene: .
j_gene: TRBJ1-1
abundance: once
v_gene: TRBV2
CDR3aa: CATLNTEAFF
CDR3nt: TGTGCAACTCTGAACACTGAAGCTTTCTTT

len: 15
d_gene: .
j_gene: TRBJ2-7
abundance: once
v_gene: TRBV5-1
CDR3aa: CASSLIGSVTYEQYF
CDR3nt: TGCGCCAGCAGCCTAATTGGCAGCGTTACCTACGAGCAGTACTTC

len: 19
d_gene: TRBD1
j_gene: TRBJ1-5
abundance: .
v_gene: TRBV5-5
CDR3aa: CASSLMGQSGVRGFQPQHF
CDR3nt: TGTGCCAGCAGCTTAATGGGACAGAGCGGTGTAAGAGGGTTTCAGCCCCAGCATTTT

len: 14
d_gene: .
j_gene: TRBJ2-3
abundance: .
v_gene: TRBV5-1
CDR3aa: CASSLGGSEDTQYF
CDR3nt: TGCGCCAGCAGCTTGGGGGGCTCGGAAGATACGCAGTATTTT

len: 14
d_gene: TRBD2
j_gene: TRBJ2-3
abundance: .
v_gene: TRBV7-2
CDR3aa: CASSQGLARDTQYF
CDR3nt: TGTGCCAGCAGCCAAGGACTAGCCCGGGATACGCAGTATTTT

len: 13
d_gene: .
j_gene: TRBJ2-3
abundance: .
v_gene: TRBV5-1
CDR3aa: CASSSVYADTQYF
CDR3nt: TGCGCCAGCAGCTCCGTCTATGCAGATACGCAGTATTTT

len: 14
d_gene: TRBD1
j_gene: TRBJ2-7
abundance: .
v_gene: TRBV5-1
CDR3aa: CASSPRQGQDEQYF
CDR3nt: TGCGCCAGCAGCCCCCGACAGGGGCAGGACGAGCAGTACTTC

len: 15
d_gene: TRBD1
j_gene: TRBJ1-1
abundance: .
v_gene: TRBV7-9
CDR3aa: CASSLTGGGNTEAFF
CDR3nt: TGTGCCAGCAGCCTCACAGGGGGGGGGAACACTGAAGCTTTCTTT

len: 14
d_gene: .
j_gene: TRBJ1-5
abundance: .
v_gene: TRBV2
CDR3aa: CASRDQGLNQPQHF
CDR3nt: TGTGCCAGCAGAGATCAGGGGCTAAATCAGCCCCAGCATTTT

len: 12
d_gene: TRBD1
j_gene: TRBJ1-1
abundance: once
v_gene: TRBV15
CDR3aa: CAAGTDDTEAFF
CDR3nt: TGTGCCGCAGGGACAGACGACACTGAAGCTTTCTTT

len: 13
d_gene: TRBD1
j_gene: TRBJ1-2
abundance: once
v_gene: TRBV27
CDR3aa: CAAGTGRYYGYTF
CDR3nt: TGTGCCGCAGGGACAGGGCGGTACTATGGCTACACCTTC

len: 14
d_gene: TRBD1
j_gene: TRBJ1-2
abundance: .
v_gene: TRBV6-6
CDR3aa: CASSPYPGQDGYTF
CDR3nt: TGTGCCAGCAGTCCATATCCCGGACAGGACGGCTACACCTTC

len: 14
d_gene: .
j_gene: TRBJ2-7
abundance: .
v_gene: TRBV4-2
CDR3aa: CASSQGQGTYEQYF
CDR3nt: TGTGCCAGCAGCCAAGGCCAGGGCACCTACGAGCAGTACTTC

len: 14
d_gene: .
j_gene: TRBJ1-1
abundance: few
v_gene: TRBV21-1
CDR3aa: CASSLDSALRGAFF
CDR3nt: TGTGCCAGCAGTCTTGACAGCGCCCTGAGGGGGGCTTTCTTT

len: 13
d_gene: .
j_gene: TRBJ1-2
abundance: .
v_gene: TRBV6-5
CDR3aa: CASSEEVFYGYTF
CDR3nt: TGTGCCAGCAGTGAAGAGGTGTTCTATGGCTACACCTTC

len: 16
d_gene: TRBD1
j_gene: TRBJ1-1
abundance: .
v_gene: TRBV18
CDR3aa: CASSFSMDRGLTEAFF
CDR3nt: TGTGCCAGCTCATTCTCAATGGACAGGGGGCTCACTGAAGCTTTCTTT

len: 13
d_gene: .
j_gene: TRBJ2-2
abundance: .
v_gene: TRBV29-1
CDR3aa: CSVGHTNTGELFF
CDR3nt: TGCAGCGTTGGCCATACAAACACCGGGGAGCTGTTTTTT

len: 15
d_gene: .
j_gene: TRBJ2-7
abundance: .
v_gene: TRBV6-1
CDR3aa: CASSVAGQGSYEQYF
CDR3nt: TGTGCCAGCAGTGTAGCGGGACAGGGCTCCTACGAGCAGTACTTC

len: 15
d_gene: .
j_gene: TRBJ1-1
abundance: once
v_gene: TRBV5-4
CDR3aa: CASSPTGGIDTEAFF
CDR3nt: TGTGCCAGCAGCCCCACGGGGGGTATCGACACTGAAGCTTTCTTT

len: 12
d_gene: .
j_gene: TRBJ1-1
abundance: .
v_gene: TRBV6-6
CDR3aa: CASSRGGTEAFF
CDR3nt: TGTGCCAGCAGTAGGGGGGGCACTGAAGCTTTCTTT

len: 13
d_gene: TRBD1
j_gene: TRBJ1-1
abundance: .
v_gene: TRBV6-6
CDR3aa: CASKETGGLEAFF
CDR3nt: TGTGCCAGCAAAGAGACAGGGGGCCTTGAAGCTTTCTTT

len: 15
d_gene: TRBD1
j_gene: TRBJ2-7
abundance: .
v_gene: TRBV29-1
CDR3aa: CSVRGQGSTAYEQYF
CDR3nt: TGCAGCGTTCGGGGACAGGGGTCCACTGCCTACGAGCAGTACTTC

len: 15
d_gene: TRBD1
j_gene: TRBJ1-5
abundance: .
v_gene: TRBV28
CDR3aa: CASSFVTGGNQPQHF
CDR3nt: TGTGCCAGCAGTTTTGTGACAGGGGGTAATCAGCCCCAGCATTTT

len: 14
d_gene: TRBD2
j_gene: TRBJ2-3
abundance: .
v_gene: TRBV5-1
CDR3aa: CASSLQTSGGTQYF
CDR3nt: TGCGCCAGCAGCCTCCAGACTAGCGGGGGTACGCAGTATTTT

len: 15
d_gene: .
j_gene: TRBJ2-3
abundance: .
v_gene: TRBV18
CDR3aa: CASSPNSHRTDTQYF
CDR3nt: TGTGCCAGCTCCCCAAACTCTCACCGCACAGATACGCAGTATTTT

len: 18
d_gene: .
j_gene: TRBJ2-5
abundance: .
v_gene: TRBV5-1
CDR3aa: CASTPGVSGPFLQETQYF
CDR3nt: TGCGCCAGCACCCCTGGAGTAAGCGGCCCTTTTCTACAAGAGACCCAGTACTTC

len: 17
d_gene: TRBD2
j_gene: TRBJ2-1
abundance: .
v_gene: TRBV19
CDR3aa: CASSIVPGLAGGNEQFF
CDR3nt: TGTGCCAGTAGTATAGTGCCGGGACTAGCGGGGGGAAATGAGCAGTTCTTC

len: 13
d_gene: TRBD1
j_gene: TRBJ1-5
abundance: .
v_gene: TRBV2
CDR3aa: CASSTGGGQPQHF
CDR3nt: TGTGCCAGCAGTACAGGGGGCGGGCAGCCCCAGCATTTT

len: 14
d_gene: TRBD1
j_gene: TRBJ2-3
abundance: .
v_gene: TRBV5-1
CDR3aa: CASSLADRGDTQYF
CDR3nt: TGCGCCAGCAGCTTGGCCGACAGGGGGGATACGCAGTATTTT

len: 14
d_gene: .
j_gene: TRBJ1-1
abundance: .
v_gene: TRBV7-2
CDR3aa: CASSLRPVNTEAFF
CDR3nt: TGTGCCAGCAGCTTACGCCCAGTAAACACTGAAGCTTTCTTT

len: 11
d_gene: .
j_gene: TRBJ1-2
abundance: few
v_gene: TRBV6-1
CDR3aa: CASSRNYGYTF
CDR3nt: TGTGCCAGCAGTCGTAACTATGGCTACACCTTC

len: 16
d_gene: TRBD1
j_gene: TRBJ1-3
abundance: .
v_gene: TRBV18
CDR3aa: CASSPGQVDSGNTIYF
CDR3nt: TGTGCCAGCTCACCTGGACAGGTTGACTCTGGAAACACCATATATTTT

len: 14
d_gene: TRBD2
j_gene: TRBJ2-3
abundance: .
v_gene: TRBV5-5
CDR3aa: CASRRLAGGDTQYF
CDR3nt: TGTGCCAGTCGCCGACTAGCGGGGGGGGATACGCAGTATTTT

len: 15
d_gene: .
j_gene: TRBJ2-5
abundance: few
v_gene: TRBV5-5
CDR3aa: CASSLAPRPGETQYF
CDR3nt: TGTGCCAGCAGCTTGGCGCCTAGGCCGGGGGAGACCCAGTACTTC

len: 13
d_gene: .
j_gene: TRBJ1-5
abundance: few
v_gene: TRBV6-1
CDR3aa: CASSDGRNQPQHF
CDR3nt: TGTGCCAGCAGTGATGGGAGGAATCAGCCCCAGCATTTT

len: 14
d_gene: .
j_gene: TRBJ2-7
abundance: .
v_gene: TRBV2
CDR3aa: CASSESIRGFEQYF
CDR3nt: TGTGCCAGCAGTGAGTCGATTCGGGGTTTCGAGCAGTACTTC

len: 15
d_gene: TRBD1
j_gene: TRBJ2-7
abundance: .
v_gene: TRBV6-1
CDR3aa: CASSEITGGPYEQYF
CDR3nt: TGTGCCAGCAGTGAAATAACAGGGGGTCCCTACGAGCAGTACTTC

len: 15
d_gene: .
j_gene: TRBJ2-3
abundance: .
v_gene: TRBV5-1
CDR3aa: CASSGLAPTTDTQYF
CDR3nt: TGCGCCAGCAGCGGTCTCGCCCCTACCACAGATACGCAGTATTTT

len: 14
d_gene: .
j_gene: TRBJ2-1
abundance: .
v_gene: TRBV29-1
CDR3aa: CSVEGGRGMNEQFF
CDR3nt: TGCAGCGTTGAAGGGGGAAGGGGGATGAATGAGCAGTTCTTC

len: 14
d_gene: TRBD1
j_gene: TRBJ2-7
abundance: .
v_gene: TRBV19
CDR3aa: CASRDRGVSDEQYF
CDR3nt: TGTGCCAGTAGAGACAGGGGAGTCAGCGACGAGCAGTACTTC

len: 15
d_gene: .
j_gene: TRBJ1-6
abundance: .
v_gene: TRBV5-4
CDR3aa: CASSPEQGWNSPLHF
CDR3nt: TGTGCCAGCAGCCCCGAACAGGGTTGGAATTCACCCCTCCACTTT

len: 15
d_gene: .
j_gene: TRBJ1-5
abundance: .
v_gene: TRBV6-1
CDR3aa: CASSDDYGPNQPQHF
CDR3nt: TGTGCCAGCAGTGACGACTACGGCCCCAATCAGCCCCAGCATTTT

len: 14
d_gene: TRBD1
j_gene: TRBJ1-1
abundance: few
v_gene: TRBV5-6
CDR3aa: CASNPGGQEVWAFF
CDR3nt: TGTGCCAGCAACCCAGGGGGACAGGAGGTCTGGGCTTTCTTT

len: 15
d_gene: TRBD1
j_gene: TRBJ1-2
abundance: many
v_gene: TRBV19
CDR3aa: CASSIGGQDHYGYTF
CDR3nt: TGTGCCAGTAGTATAGGAGGACAGGATCACTATGGCTACACCTTC